The TCR beta chain under discussion was sequenced for a study of T cells after yellow fever vaccination (dated by TCRdb to the late 2010s). In terms of the full investigation: The SMART-Seq v4 Ultra Low Input RNA kit was used to prepare libraries from fractions with low cell numbers. Two healthy male donors, one aged 18 to 30 and one aged 30 to 39 years, were included in the cohort. Blood was collected at multiple timepoints before and after primary and secondary immunization, and bulk PBMC replicates and cell subsets were isolated. To track T-cell clones before and after primary and booster YFV17D yellow fever vaccination, bulk TCR alpha and beta repertoires were sequenced longitudinally.

The data were produced on an Illumina NovaSeq 6000. Synthesis of TCR cDNA relied on 5'RACE template switching, a step that introduced a universal primer site along with unique molecular identifiers. cDNA synthesis was primed from both the TCR alpha and TCR beta constant segments. Two PCR steps were used to amplify libraries, with sample barcodes and sequencing adapters being added in the second step. Sequencing of libraries was performed on Illumina HiSeq 2500 (2x100 bp) or NovaSeq (2x150 bp). The study's own analysis went as follows. MIGEC handled demultiplexing of reads and collapsing into UMI consensus sequences, while MiXCR performed V(D)J alignment. Using edgeR on replicate PBMC samples, clonotypes were called vaccine-responding if FDR was below 0.01 and the log2 fold change was above 5 up to day 15. Each bulk clonotype was labeled CD4 or CD8 based on which sequenced repertoire, CD4 or CD8, contained the clonotype at higher abundance. TCRdb ran its own pipeline on the public reads, namely fastp trimming at Q25 and MiXCR clone calling, and kept in-frame beta chains. Every distinct CDR3 protein forms one entry, paired with its most common genes and DNA. Here the V and J calls rest on TCRdb's processing, not on the authors' analysis. The sample yields about 120,000 distinct CDR3 sequences; roughly 10% were counted once. The leading ten clones occupy under 40% of the sample.

From cysteine to phenylalanine, the CDR3 is 16 amino acids long. Solely the CDR3 DNA is kept, with 48 bases framed from the first base. V and J lose 3 bases and 2 bases, and a span of 15 bases separates them. CDR1 and CDR2 (SGHRS, YFSETQ) derive from the germline V gene. Explained via the paper, the treatment or condition label denotes: live attenuated yellow fever vaccine strain. A standard Ficoll-Paque protocol was used to isolate PBMCs from peripheral blood. Dynabeads CD4 and CD8 positive selection kits were used to isolate the CD4 and CD8 T-cell fractions. RNA was extracted with TriZol from bulk PBMCs, CD4 and CD8 fractions, and dextramer-positive and dextramer-negative fractions. Broad study findings and their caveats: After the booster, most of the clones that had expanded following primary vaccination were detected again (approximately 96% of CD4 and 88% of CD8), which suggests that memory was broadly maintained. Compared with the primary T-cell response, the secondary T-cell response was faster but weaker, reaching its peak on day 5 rather than on day 15. Because the study included only two donors, the extent to which the findings can be generalized is limited. A small fraction of clonotypes appeared in both the CD4 and CD8 compartments, likely as a result of convergent recombination. Computational filtering was needed because FACS-sorted repertoires could contain abundant contaminating clonotypes from the bulk population.

This clonotype was found many times. Its antigen remains undetermined. No per-base quality is available; no much larger clone lies one base away. The V gene is TRBV5-1 and the J gene is TRBJ2-1; the D gene remains uncertain. Specimen: CD8+ T cells sorted from PBMCs, collected on the day of the yellow fever booster vaccination. The sequence was obtained from a man younger than 35 who received the YFV17D yellow fever vaccine. The CDR3 region reads CASSWPRILPYNEQFF. The DNA reads TGCGCCAGCAGCTGGCCCCGAATTCTGCCCTACAATGAGCAGTTCTTC.